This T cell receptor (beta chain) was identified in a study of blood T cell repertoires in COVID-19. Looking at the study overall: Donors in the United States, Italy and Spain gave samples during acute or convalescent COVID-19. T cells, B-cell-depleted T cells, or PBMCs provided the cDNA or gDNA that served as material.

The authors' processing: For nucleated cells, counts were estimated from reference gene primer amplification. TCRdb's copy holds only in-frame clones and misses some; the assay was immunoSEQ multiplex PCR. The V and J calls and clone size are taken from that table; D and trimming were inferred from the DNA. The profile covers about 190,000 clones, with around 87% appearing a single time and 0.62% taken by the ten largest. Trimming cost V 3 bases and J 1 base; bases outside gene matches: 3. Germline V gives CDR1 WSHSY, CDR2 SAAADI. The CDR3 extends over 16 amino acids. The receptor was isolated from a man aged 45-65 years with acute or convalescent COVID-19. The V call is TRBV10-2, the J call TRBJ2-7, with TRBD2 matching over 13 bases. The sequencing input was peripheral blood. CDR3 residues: CASSDMGLAGSYEQYF. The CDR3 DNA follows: TGCGCCAGCAGTGATATGGGACTAGCGGGATCCTACGAGCAGTACTTC.